Detailed here is one T cell receptor (beta chain). This sample was included in a study of control samples from healthy donors and cancer patients. Method: immunoSEQ multiplex PCR; TCRdb's copy keeps in-frame clones and lacks some. This table has some 120,000 clones, roughly 89% appearing once. After removal of 3 bases from V and 5 bases from J, the junction contained 4 bases not matched to a gene. Germline V gene lookup returns CDR1 SGHTA and CDR2 FQGNSA. This CDR3 has 15 amino acids. The rearrangement links TRBV7-2 to TRBJ2-2, with 9 positions matching TRBD2. The origin of this receptor is a man aged 25 to 45 in good health. Sample: blood. CDR3 amino acids: CASSLRTSETGELFF. CDR3 DNA sequence: TGTGCCAGCAGCTTGAGGACTAGCGAAACCGGGGAGCTGTTTTTT. Combining the CDR3 with reference TRBV7-2 and TRBJ2-2 gives the whole variable domain GAGVSQSPSNKVTEKGKDVELRCDPISGHTALYWYRQSLGQGLEFLIYFQGNSAPDKSGLPSDRFSAERTGGSVSTLTIQRTQQEDSAVYLCASSLRTSETGELFFGEGSRLTVL.